Below, one T cell receptor beta chain is given with its context. The naive CD8 population came from CD45RO-negative cells selected for CCR7, without terminally differentiated effector memory CD45RA+ cells. The sample is drawn from a study of shared clonotypes between healthy human individuals. At the level of the study: A donor's plate count was three for CD4 naive and three for CD4 memory; CD8 naive had two and CD8 memory one.

Clones were sequenced by immunoSEQ multiplex PCR, and TCRdb holds only the in-frame ones, with some missing. The sample consists of 650,000 to 800,000 clones, about 90% of them appearing once. This receptor was identified in a man between 25 and 39 years old in good health. Sample: naive CD8+ T cells sorted from blood.

This CDR3 is CASSTGLAVYEQYF. The DNA for the CDR3 is TGTGCCAGTAGTACGGGACTAGCGGTCTACGAGCAGTACTTC. This chain connects TRBV19 to TRBJ2-7, with 11 bases aligning to TRBD2. The germline V gene encodes CDR1 LNHDA and CDR2 SQIVND (reference sequence). Losses at the gene ends were 4 bases for V and 3 bases for J; bases not matched to a gene: 2. The CDR3 consists of 14 residues.